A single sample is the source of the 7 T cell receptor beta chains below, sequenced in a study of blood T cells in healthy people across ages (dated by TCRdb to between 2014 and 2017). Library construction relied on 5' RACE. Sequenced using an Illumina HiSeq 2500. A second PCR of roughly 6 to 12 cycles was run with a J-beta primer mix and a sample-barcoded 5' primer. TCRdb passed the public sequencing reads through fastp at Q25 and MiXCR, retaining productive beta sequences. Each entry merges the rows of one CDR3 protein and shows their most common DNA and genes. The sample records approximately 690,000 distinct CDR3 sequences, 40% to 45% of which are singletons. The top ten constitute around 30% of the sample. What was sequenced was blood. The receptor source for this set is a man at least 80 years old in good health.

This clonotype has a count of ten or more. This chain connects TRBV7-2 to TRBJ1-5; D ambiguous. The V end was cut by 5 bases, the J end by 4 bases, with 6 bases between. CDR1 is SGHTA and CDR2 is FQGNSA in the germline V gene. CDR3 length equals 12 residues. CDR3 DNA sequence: TGTGCCAGCAGCCCTAGAAATCAGCCCCAGCATTTT. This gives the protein CASSPRNQPQHF.

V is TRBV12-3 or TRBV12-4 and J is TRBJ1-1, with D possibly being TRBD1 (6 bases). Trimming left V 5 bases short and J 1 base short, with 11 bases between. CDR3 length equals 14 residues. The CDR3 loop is CASSRAGANTEAFF. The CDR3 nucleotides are TGTGCCAGCAGTCGCGCAGGGGCGAACACTGAAGCTTTCTTT.

CDR3 in DNA: TGCAGTGCTAGAAGACTAGCGGGAGGTCGGGAGACCCAGTACTTC. As protein: CSARRLAGGRETQYF. The chain couples TRBV20-1 to TRBJ2-5, with 13 nucleotides matching TRBD2. Germline CDR1 reads DFQATT; CDR2 reads SNEGSKA (reference sequence). V shed 2 bases and J 5 bases; nucleotides not matched to a gene: 5. This CDR3 is built from 15 residues.

The CDR3 DNA reads TGCAGCGAGAGACGGGAATACACAGATACGCAGTATTTT. Amino acid sequence: CSERREYTDTQYF. The chain employs TRBV29-1 and TRBJ2-3; D might be TRBD2 (5 bases). The CDR3 runs 13 residues. The germline V gene has CDR1 SQVTM and CDR2 ANQGSEA. The V end lost 7 bases, the J end lost 2 bases, and 13 bases lay between the germline ends.

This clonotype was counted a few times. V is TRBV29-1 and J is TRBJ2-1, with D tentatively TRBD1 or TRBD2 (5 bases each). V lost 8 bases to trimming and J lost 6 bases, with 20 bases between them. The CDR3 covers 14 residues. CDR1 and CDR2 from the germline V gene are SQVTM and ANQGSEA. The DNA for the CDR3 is TGCAGCCTTTCAGAGGGACCCCCCTCCAATGAGCAGTTCTTC. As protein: CSLSEGPPSNEQFF.

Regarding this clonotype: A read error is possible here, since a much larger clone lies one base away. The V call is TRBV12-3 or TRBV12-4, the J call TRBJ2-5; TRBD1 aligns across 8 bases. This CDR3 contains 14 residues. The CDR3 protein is CASSRTGSEETRYF. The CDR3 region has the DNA TGTGCCAGCAGTCGGACAGGGTCTGAGGAGACCCGGTACTTC.

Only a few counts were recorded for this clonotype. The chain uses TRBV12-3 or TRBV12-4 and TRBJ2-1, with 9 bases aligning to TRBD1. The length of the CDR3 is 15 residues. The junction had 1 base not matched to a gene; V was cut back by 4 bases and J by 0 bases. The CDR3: CASSYRGLSYNEQFF. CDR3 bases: TGTGCCAGCAGTTACAGGGGGCTCTCCTACAATGAGCAGTTCTTC.